The 18 T cell receptor beta chains in this list originate from one sample, sequenced in a study of T cells after yellow fever vaccination. TCRdb reanalysed the 5' RACE reads using MiXCR and keeps one entry per CDR3 protein. Of 500,000 to 650,000 distinct CDR3 sequences in the sample, roughly 14% were seen once. Here the sequenced sample was PBMCs, taken on the day of the yellow fever booster vaccination. The receptor source for this set is a man aged 25-45 years who received the YFV17D yellow fever vaccine.

V and J are TRBV28 and TRBJ2-4; D is uncertain. The CDR3 sequence is 16 residues long. Germline V lookup: CDR1 MDHEN, CDR2 SYDVKM. V dropped 5 bases and J dropped 12 bases, with 26 bases sitting between them. CDR3: CASSTSRKKGKVNQYF. The DNA of the CDR3 is TGTGCCAGCAGTACATCCAGGAAAAAAGGGAAAGTAAATCAGTACTTC. Using reference TRBV28 and TRBJ2-4 for the parts outside the CDR3, the full variable domain is DVKVTQSSRYLVKRTGEKVFLECVQDMDHENMFWYRQDPGLGLRLIYFSYDVKMKEKGDIPEGYSVSREKKERFSLILESASTNQTSMYLCASSTSRKKGKVNQYFGAGTRLSVL.

This chain uses TRBV10-3 with TRBJ2-2; D is unclear. The V end lost 2 bases, the J end lost 4 bases, and 5 bases lay between the germline ends. The germline CDR1 and CDR2 sequences are ENHRY and SYGVKD. This CDR3 comprises 13 residues. The CDR3 DNA is TGTGCCATCAGTGAGGAAGGCACCGGGGAGCTGTTTTTT. It specifies CAISEEGTGELFF.

V gene TRBV6-1 combines with J gene TRBJ2-7, with 9 bases identical to TRBD1. Losses at the gene ends were 7 bases for V and 0 bases for J; bases not matched to a gene: 13. Germline V gene lookup returns CDR1 MNHNS and CDR2 SASEGT. CDR3 size: 17 residues. CDR3 loop: CASTRVRGTGPSYEQYF. DNA of the CDR3: TGTGCCAGCACCCGGGTGAGAGGGACAGGGCCCTCCTACGAGCAGTACTTC.

This clonotype has just a few counts. The chain couples TRBV20-1 to TRBJ2-1; tentatively, D is TRBD1 or TRBD2 (5 bases each). Germline CDR1 reads DFQATT; CDR2 reads SNEGSKA (reference sequence). The V and J ends lost 0 bases and 3 bases respectively, with 9 bases between them. There are 14 residues in the CDR3. This chain's CDR3 is CSAREGTIYNEQFF. As DNA, the CDR3 is TGCAGTGCTAGAGAGGGGACCATCTACAATGAGCAGTTCTTC.

This clonotype showed up just a few times. J is TRBJ2-5 and V is TRBV4-3; D gene uncertain. This CDR3 is built from 10 residues. Trimming took 10 bases from V and 4 from J, leaving 7 bases between them. Germline CDR1 reads LGHNA; CDR2 reads YSLEER. CDR3 region: CANLRETQYF. Written as DNA, the CDR3 is TGCGCCAACCTAAGAGAGACCCAGTACTTC.

In its sample, this clonotype was seen many times. This rearrangement joins TRBV28 to TRBJ2-7; D could derive from TRBD1 or TRBD2 (5 bases each). The CDR3 has 11 residues. Germline CDR1 reads MDHEN; CDR2 reads SYDVKM. V was pared by 5 bases and J by 5 bases, with 7 bases between. CDR3 nucleotides: TGTGCCAGCAGTCAGGGACACGAGCAGTACTTC. Amino acids: CASSQGHEQYF. Combining the CDR3 with reference TRBV28 and TRBJ2-7 gives the whole variable domain DVKVTQSSRYLVKRTGEKVFLECVQDMDHENMFWYRQDPGLGLRLIYFSYDVKMKEKGDIPEGYSVSREKKERFSLILESASTNQTSMYLCASSQGHEQYFGPGTRLTVT.

The rearrangement uses TRBV5-4 and TRBJ1-2; the D is unclear. Germline CDR1 SGHNT, CDR2 YYREEE (reference sequence). CDR3 size: 15 residues. Trimming pared 0 bases from V and 0 bases from J, leaving 9 bases between. Here the CDR3 reads CASSLAGGTNYGYTF. The CDR3 DNA follows: TGTGCCAGCAGCTTGGCCGGAGGGACTAACTATGGCTACACCTTC.

The J gene is TRBJ2-5, the V gene TRBV7-9, with TRBD2 identical over 9 bases. CDR1 is SEHNR and CDR2 is FQNEAQ in the germline V gene (reference sequence). The CDR3 spans 15 residues. J was trimmed by 2 bases and V by 4 bases; bases with no gene match: 5. The CDR3 coding sequence is TGTGCCAGCAGCTCAAGACTAGCGGAGCAAGAGACCCAGTACTTC. Translated: CASSSRLAEQETQYF.

V usage is TRBV10-3 and J usage is TRBJ1-6; D is perhaps TRBD1 (5 bases). Trimming left V 8 bases short and J 8 bases short, with 19 bases between. This CDR3 spans 15 amino acids. CDR1 is ENHRY, CDR2 SYGVKD, per germline. The CDR3 DNA follows: TGTGCCATCGGATTAGGAGGCAGGGTCGATTCACCCCTCCACTTT. Residues: CAIGLGGRVDSPLHF.

This clonotype has only a few counts. V and J are TRBV20-1 and TRBJ2-1; TRBD2 matches at 11 bases. This CDR3 has 16 residues. J was trimmed by 5 bases and V by 0 bases; bases with no gene match: 6. Germline V gene data show CDR1 as DFQATT and CDR2 as SNEGSKA (reference sequence). The CDR3 loop is CSAREEGLAVNNEQFF. The CDR3 DNA sequence: TGCAGTGCTAGAGAGGAGGGACTAGCGGTTAACAATGAGCAGTTCTTC.

The CDR3, as DNA: TGTGCCAGCAGCTTGTTATACCGAGGGGGCAACACTGAAGCTTTCTTT. Translated: CASSLLYRGGNTEAFF. The rearrangement joins TRBV5-4 to TRBJ1-1; 7 bases fit TRBD1. V lost 1 base to trimming and J lost 2 bases; unmatched junction nucleotides: 8. Germline loops: CDR1 SGHNT, CDR2 YYREEE (reference sequence). This CDR3 has 16 amino acids. Full variable domain (rest looked up from reference TRBV5-4 and TRBJ1-1): ETGVTQSPTHLIKTRGQQVTLRCSSQSGHNTVSWYQQALGQGPQFIFQYYREEENGRGNFPPRFSGLQFPNYSSELNVNALELDDSALYLCASSLLYRGGNTEAFFGQGTRLTVV.

In this sample, this clonotype turned up a few times. J is TRBJ2-7 and V is TRBV9; TRBD2 aligns across 13 bases. V lost 0 bases to trimming and J lost 4 bases; unmatched junction nucleotides: 7. Germline V lookup: CDR1 SGDLS, CDR2 YYNGEE. This CDR3 is built from 17 residues. As DNA, the CDR3 is TGTGCCAGCAGCGTAGGGGCCCGGACTAGCGGGAGTTACGAGCAGTACTTC. Its protein product is CASSVGARTSGSYEQYF. Filled out from reference TRBV9 and TRBJ2-7, the complete variable domain reads DSGVTQTPKHLITATGQRVTLRCSPRSGDLSVYWYQQSLDQGLQFLIQYYNGEERAKGNILERFSAQQFPDLHSELNLSSLELGDSALYFCASSVGARTSGSYEQYFGPGTRLTVT.

This chain joins TRBV6-1 and TRBJ2-7; D call uncertain. Deletions cut 6 bases from V and 4 bases from J, with 16 bases between. The CDR3 covers 14 residues. Germline values: CDR1 MNHNS, CDR2 SASEGT. CDR3 region: CASRDQKRSYEQYF. CDR3 nucleotide sequence: TGTGCCAGCAGGGACCAAAAGCGATCATACGAGCAGTACTTC.

This clonotype has just a few counts. CDR3 in amino acids: CSAGVVGFEQYF. Here the CDR3 DNA reads TGCAGTGCTGGGGTCGTCGGCTTTGAGCAGTACTTC. This chain joins TRBV20-1 and TRBJ2-7; D remains unclear. Germline CDR1 and CDR2: DFQATT and SNEGSKA (reference sequence). The CDR3 sequence is 12 residues long. V lost 5 bases and J 7 bases, leaving 15 bases between the germline ends.

This clonotype occurred a few times. The rearrangement joins TRBV12-3 or TRBV12-4 to TRBJ1-5; maybe TRBD1 (5 bases). V lost 6 bases, J lost 0 bases, and 9 bases lay in between. The CDR3 has 14 amino acids. The CDR3 DNA is TGTGCCAGCAGAACGACAGATAGCAATCAGCCCCAGCATTTT. Amino acids: CASRTTDSNQPQHF.

CDR3 nucleotides: TGCAGCGTGGAGGCAGGGCCTGGGGCCAACGTCCTGACTTTC. It is translated as CSVEAGPGANVLTF. V and J are TRBV29-1 and TRBJ2-6; D possibly uses TRBD1 or TRBD2 (5 bases each). Germline V CDR1 and CDR2: SQVTM, ANQGSEA. This CDR3 has 14 amino acids. The ends were cut back, 6 bases at V and 2 bases at J, with 11 bases in the middle.

This clonotype came up a few times. The chain is built from TRBV10-3 and TRBJ2-1; 8 nucleotides align to TRBD2. V dropped 2 bases and J dropped 6; count of bases not matched to a gene: 9. In germline, CDR1 is ENHRY, CDR2 SYGVKD. The CDR3 consists of 16 residues. The CDR3 DNA is TGTGCCATCAGTGAGCGGAATAGCGGGATGGGCAATGAGCAGTTCTTC. Its translation: CAISERNSGMGNEQFF.

The chain employs TRBV7-8 and TRBJ1-4, with unresolved D. The germline V gene has CDR1 SGHVS and CDR2 FQNEAQ. This CDR3 spans 14 amino acids. The V end lost 5 bases, the J end lost 7 bases, and 14 bases lay between the germline ends. CDR3 residues: CASSPGLAREKLFF. Here the CDR3 DNA reads TGTGCCAGCAGCCCCGGTCTGGCGCGTGAAAAACTGTTTTTT.